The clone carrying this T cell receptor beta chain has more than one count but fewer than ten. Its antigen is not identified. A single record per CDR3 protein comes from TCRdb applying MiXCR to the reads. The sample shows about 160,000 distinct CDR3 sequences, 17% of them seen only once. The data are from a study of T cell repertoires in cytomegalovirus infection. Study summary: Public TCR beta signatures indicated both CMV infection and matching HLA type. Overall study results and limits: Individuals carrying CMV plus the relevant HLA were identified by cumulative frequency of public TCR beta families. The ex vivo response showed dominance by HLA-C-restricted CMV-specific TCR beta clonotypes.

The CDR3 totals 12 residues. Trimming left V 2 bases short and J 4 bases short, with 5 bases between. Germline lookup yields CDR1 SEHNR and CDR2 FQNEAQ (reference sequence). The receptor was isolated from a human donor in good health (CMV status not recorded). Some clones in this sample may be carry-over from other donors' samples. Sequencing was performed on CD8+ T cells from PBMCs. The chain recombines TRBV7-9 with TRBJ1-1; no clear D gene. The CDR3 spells CASSLILTEAFF. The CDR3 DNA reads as TGTGCCAGCAGCTTAATCCTCACTGAAGCTTTCTTT. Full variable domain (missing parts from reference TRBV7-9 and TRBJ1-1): DTGVSQNPRHKITKRGQNVTFRCDPISEHNRLYWYRQTLGQGPEFLTYFQNEAQLEKSRLLSDRFSAERPKGSFSTLEIQRTEQGDSAMYLCASSLILTEAFFGQGTRLTVV.